This T cell receptor beta chain derives from a study of shared clonotypes between healthy human individuals. Study-wide results and limits: Limitation of the genetic and exposure-history diversity represented came from the few donors.

Assay used: immunoSEQ multiplex PCR; TCRdb lists only in-frame clones, some missing. The table includes some 490,000 clones, over 70% detected once. In germline, CDR1 is SGHTS, CDR2 YDEGEE. The V end was cut by 1 base, the J end by 0 bases, with 5 bases between. The length of the CDR3 is 15 residues. Details on this clone: Its matching antigen is unknown. The same CDR3 also results from other DNA sequences found in this sample.

Sequencing was done on a sample of PBMCs. This rearrangement joins TRBV5-8 to TRBJ2-6, with unresolved D. This TCR derives from a woman aged 40 to 50 in good health. Some clones in this sample may be carry-over from other donors' samples. CDR3 sequence reads: CASSLTNSGANVLTF. In nucleotides, the CDR3 is TGTGCCAGCAGCTTGACGAACTCTGGGGCCAACGTCCTGACTTTC.